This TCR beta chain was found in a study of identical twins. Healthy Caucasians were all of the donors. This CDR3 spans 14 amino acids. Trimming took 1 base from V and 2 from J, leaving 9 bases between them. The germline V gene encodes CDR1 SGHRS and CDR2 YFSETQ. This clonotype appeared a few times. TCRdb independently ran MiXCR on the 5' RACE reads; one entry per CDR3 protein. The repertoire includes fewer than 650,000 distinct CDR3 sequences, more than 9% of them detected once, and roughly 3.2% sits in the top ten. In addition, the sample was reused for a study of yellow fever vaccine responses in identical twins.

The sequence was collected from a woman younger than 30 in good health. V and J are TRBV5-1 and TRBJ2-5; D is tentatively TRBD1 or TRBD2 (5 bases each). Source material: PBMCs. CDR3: CASSLLWGQETQYF. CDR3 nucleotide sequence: TGCGCCAGCAGCTTGCTATGGGGGCAAGAGACCCAGTACTTC.